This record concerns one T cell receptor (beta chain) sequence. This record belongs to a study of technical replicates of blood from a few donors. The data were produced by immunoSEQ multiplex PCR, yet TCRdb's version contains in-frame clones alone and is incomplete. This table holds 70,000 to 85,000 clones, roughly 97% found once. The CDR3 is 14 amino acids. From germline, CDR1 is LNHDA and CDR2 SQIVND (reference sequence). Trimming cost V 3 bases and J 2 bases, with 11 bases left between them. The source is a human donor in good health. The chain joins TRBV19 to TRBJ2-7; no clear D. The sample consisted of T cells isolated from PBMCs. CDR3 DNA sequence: TGTGCCAGTAGTATTTCTCCAGGCCCCTACGAGCAGTACTTC. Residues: CASSISPGPYEQYF. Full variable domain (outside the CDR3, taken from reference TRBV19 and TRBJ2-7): DGGITQSPKYLFRKEGQNVTLSCEQNLNHDAMYWYRQDPGQGLRLIYYSQIVNDFQKGDIAEGYSVSREKKESFPLTVTSAQKNPTAFYLCASSISPGPYEQYFGPGTRLTVT.